The clone carrying this TCR beta chain came up a few times. Antigen: not known. This sample stems from a study of beta chain features in type 1 diabetes. Investigators reverse transcribed all isolated RNA, so they sequenced expressed TCRB transcripts. Sequenced by immunoSEQ multiplex PCR; TCRdb stores in-frame clones only, minus some. The table has 50,000 to 70,000 clones, around half seen once. In germline, CDR1 is SEHNR, CDR2 FQNEAQ (reference sequence). The ends were cut back, 2 bases at V and 0 bases at J, with 9 bases in the middle. CDR3 length equals 15 residues. Each of the sorted populations had a purity greater than 95%. Study-wide results and caveats: Compared with healthy donors, patients appeared to share more similar naive, central memory and regulatory TCRB repertoires. Patients with type 1 diabetes carried fewer insertions and had more deletions at their VDJ junctions. TCRB CDR3s were moderately but significantly shorter in Type 1 diabetes patients in all four CD4+ subsets.

The chain is built from TRBV7-9 and TRBJ2-3; D may be TRBD2 (5 bases). This clonotype originated in a woman aged 40-49 years with type 1 diabetes. Input material: Tregs from blood. CDR3 amino acids: CASSLSLASTDTQYF. The CDR3 DNA sequence: TGTGCCAGCAGCTTAAGCTTAGCGAGCACAGATACGCAGTATTTT.